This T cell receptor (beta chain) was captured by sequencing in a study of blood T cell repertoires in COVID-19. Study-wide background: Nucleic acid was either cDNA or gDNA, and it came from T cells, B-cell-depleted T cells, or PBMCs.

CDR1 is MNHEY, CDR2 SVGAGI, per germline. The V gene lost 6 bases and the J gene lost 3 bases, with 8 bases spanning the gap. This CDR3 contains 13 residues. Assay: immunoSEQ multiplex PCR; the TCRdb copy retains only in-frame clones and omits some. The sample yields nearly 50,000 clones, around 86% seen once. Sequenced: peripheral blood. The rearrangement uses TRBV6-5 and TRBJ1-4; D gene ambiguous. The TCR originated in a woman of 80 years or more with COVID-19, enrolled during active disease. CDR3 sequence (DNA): TGTGCCAGCAGCCGGGAACCTAATGAAAAACTGTTTTTT. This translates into CASSREPNEKLFF.